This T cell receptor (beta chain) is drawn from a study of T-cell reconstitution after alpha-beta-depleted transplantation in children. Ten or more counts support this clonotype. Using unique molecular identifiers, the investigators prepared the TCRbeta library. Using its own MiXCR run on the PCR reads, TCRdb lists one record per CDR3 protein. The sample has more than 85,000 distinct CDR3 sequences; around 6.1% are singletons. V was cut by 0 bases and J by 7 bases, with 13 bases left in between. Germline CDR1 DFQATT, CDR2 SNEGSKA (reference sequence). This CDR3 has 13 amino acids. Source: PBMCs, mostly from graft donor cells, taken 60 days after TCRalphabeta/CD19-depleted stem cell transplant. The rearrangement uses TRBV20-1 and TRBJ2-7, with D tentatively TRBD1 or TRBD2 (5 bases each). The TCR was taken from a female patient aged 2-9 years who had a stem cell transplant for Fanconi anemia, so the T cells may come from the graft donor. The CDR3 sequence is CSARDGTLAEQYF. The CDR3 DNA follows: TGCAGTGCTAGAGATGGGACCCTTGCAGAGCAGTACTTC.